These 10 T cell receptor beta chains originate from one sample sequenced in a study of blood T cells in healthy people across ages. Alongside a J-beta primer mix, a sample-barcoded 5' primer served in a second PCR lasting about 7 to 11 cycles. TCRdb used MiXCR to reprocess the 5' RACE reads, holding one entry per CDR3 protein. The repertoire holds 1.5 million to 1.9 million distinct CDR3 sequences, less than 45% seen once, with about 4% in the top ten. Sequenced sample: blood. These receptors were obtained from a woman younger than 35 in good health.

The CDR3 DNA follows: TGTGCCAGCAGTCGTCCCCCCAAACCCGGGACAGTTATCTACAATGAGCAGTTCTTC. It translates to CASSRPPKPGTVIYNEQFF. The chain couples TRBV7-2 to TRBJ2-1, with TRBD1 identical over 7 bases. Looked up from germline, CDR1 is SGHTA and CDR2 is FQGNSA. The CDR3 is 19 residues long. The J segment lost 3 bases and the V segment lost 6 bases, leaving 20 bases of the junction unmatched.

This clonotype has only a few counts. The chain couples TRBV24-1 to TRBJ1-5; D is unresolved. V lost 1 base, J lost 1 base, and 4 bases lay in between. Germline V gene lookup returns CDR1 KGHDR and CDR2 SFDVKD. This CDR3 spans 14 amino acids. This CDR3 reads CATSDFMSNQPQHF. Here the CDR3 DNA reads TGTGCCACCAGTGATTTCATGAGCAATCAGCCCCAGCATTTT.

The rearrangement links TRBV7-9 to TRBJ2-5; 7 bases agree with TRBD2. Germline V gene data show CDR1 as SEHNR and CDR2 as FQNEAQ (reference sequence). The length of the CDR3 is 18 residues. The V and J ends lost 2 bases and 2 bases, in that order; junction bases with no gene match: 14. The CDR3 DNA reads as TGTGCCAGCAGCTTAAGCCAGACTAGCCTTCCCTTTCAAGAGACCCAGTACTTC. It is translated as CASSLSQTSLPFQETQYF.

The genes are TRBV2 and TRBJ2-5; TRBD2 matches 9 bases. The V segment lost 7 bases and the J segment 4 bases; nucleotides outside the gene matches: 1. The CDR3 runs to 12 residues. From germline, CDR1 is SNHLY and CDR2 FYNNEI. CDR3 nucleotide sequence: TGTGCCAGCACGACTAGCGGAGAGACCCAGTACTTC. It encodes CASTTSGETQYF.

The rearrangement joins TRBV11-2 to TRBJ2-1; 10 bases line up with TRBD2. Germline CDR1 SGHAT, CDR2 FQNNGV. Trimming took 2 bases from V and 7 from J; bases not matched to a gene: 2. The CDR3 covers 14 residues. In DNA, the CDR3 is TGTGCCAGCAGCTTAAGCGGGGGGGATAATGAGCAGTTCTTC. Protein: CASSLSGGDNEQFF.

The chain couples TRBV11-3 to TRBJ2-7; TRBD1 matches at 7 bases. The CDR3 is made up of 14 amino acids. V trimming: 4 bases; J trimming: 5 bases; junction bases outside the gene matches: 8. Per the germline V gene, CDR1 is SGHNT and CDR2 is YENEEA. CDR3 sequence (DNA): TGTGCCAGCAGCTCCGACAGGGCGTACCACGAGCAGTACTTC. Residues: CASSSDRAYHEQYF. The full variable domain, in which reference TRBV11-3 and TRBJ2-7 provide the parts outside the CDR3, is EAGVVQSPRYKIIEKKQPVAFWCNPISGHNTLYWYLQNLGQGPELLIRYENEEAVDDSQLPKDRFSAERLKGVDSTLKIQPAELGDSAVYLCASSSDRAYHEQYFGPGTRLTVT.

The CDR3 bases are TGTGCCAGCAGCTATCAGGCTCTCCAAGAGACCCAGTACTTC. Encoded protein: CASSYQALQETQYF. The gene calls are TRBV7-2 and TRBJ2-5; the D is unclear. Germline V gives CDR1 SGHTA, CDR2 FQGNSA. The CDR3 spans 14 residues. Trimming removed 4 bases from V and 1 base from J, with 10 bases in between.

With respect to this clonotype: Germline and junction disagree at one end, which may indicate a read error. The rearrangement uses TRBV6-2 or TRBV6-3 and TRBJ1-5; the match to TRBD1 covers 7 bases. Germline loops: CDR1 MNHEY, CDR2 SVGEGT. This CDR3 has 17 residues. CDR3 sequence (DNA): TGTGCCAGCAGTTACCCTCCTACAGGGGTGGGCAATCAGCCCCGGCATTTT. Translating it yields CASSYPPTGVGNQPRHF.

This clonotype was picked up a small number of times. The chain combines TRBV11-2 with TRBJ2-2; D remains unclear. This CDR3 contains 13 residues. CDR1 and CDR2 from the germline V gene are SGHAT and FQNNGV. Trimming stripped 5 bases from V and 7 bases from J, with 11 bases between. The CDR3 loop is CASSPEYIGELFF. DNA of the CDR3: TGTGCCAGCAGCCCGGAGTATATCGGGGAGCTGTTTTTT. The entire variable domain, with the rest obtained from reference TRBV11-2 and TRBJ2-2, is as follows: EAGVAQSPRYKIIEKRQSVAFWCNPISGHATLYWYQQILGQGPKLLIQFQNNGVVDDSQLPKDRFSAERLKGVDSTLKIQPAKLEDSAVYLCASSPEYIGELFFGEGSRLTVL.

This clonotype was seen more than once but under ten times. The gene calls are TRBV29-1 and TRBJ1-1; 7 bases line up with TRBD1. CDR1 and CDR2 (germline): SQVTM, ANQGSEA. The CDR3 totals 13 residues. With V trimmed by 3 bases and J by 4 bases, 5 bases remained unmatched. The chain's CDR3 is CSVERGPSTEAFF. The CDR3 bases are TGCAGCGTTGAGAGGGGGCCGAGCACTGAAGCTTTCTTT.